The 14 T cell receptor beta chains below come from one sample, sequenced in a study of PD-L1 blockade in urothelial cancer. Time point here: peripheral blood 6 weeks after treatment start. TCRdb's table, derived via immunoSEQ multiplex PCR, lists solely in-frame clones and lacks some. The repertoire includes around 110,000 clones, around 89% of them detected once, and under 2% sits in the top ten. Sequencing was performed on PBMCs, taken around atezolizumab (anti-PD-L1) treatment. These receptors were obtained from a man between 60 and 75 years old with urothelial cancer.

DNA of the CDR3: TGCGCCAGCAGAACTAGCGGGACCCTCGGGGACACCGGGGAGCTGTTTTTT. It encodes CASRTSGTLGDTGELFF. The chain carries TRBV10-2 and TRBJ2-2, with TRBD2 matching over 10 bases. The length of the CDR3 is 17 residues. CDR1 WSHSY and CDR2 SAAADI come from the germline V gene. With 6 bases clipped from V and 3 bases from J, the junction kept 10 bases outside the gene matches.

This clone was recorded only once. DNA for the CDR3: TGTGCCTGGAGTGTAGGTGGGGGGGTAAAGCATTTT. Translating it yields CAWSVGGGVKHF. The chain joins TRBV30 to TRBJ1-5, with a possible D match to TRBD1 (5 bases). The germline V and J ends were trimmed by 0 bases and 14 bases, with 14 bases remaining between them. Germline assignment: CDR1 GTSNPN and CDR2 SVGIG (reference sequence). CDR3 length equals 12 residues.

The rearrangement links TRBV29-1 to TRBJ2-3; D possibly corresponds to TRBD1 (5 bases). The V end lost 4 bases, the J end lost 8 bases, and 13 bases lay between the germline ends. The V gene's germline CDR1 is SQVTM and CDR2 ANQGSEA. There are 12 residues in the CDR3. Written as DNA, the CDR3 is TGCAGCGTTGTAAACGAGCAGGGTACGCAGTATTTT. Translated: CSVVNEQGTQYF.

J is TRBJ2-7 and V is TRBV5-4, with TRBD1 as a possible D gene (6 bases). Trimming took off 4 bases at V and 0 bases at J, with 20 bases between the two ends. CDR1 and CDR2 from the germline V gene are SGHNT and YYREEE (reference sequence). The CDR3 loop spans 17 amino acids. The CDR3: CASSPGTRTSSSYEQYF. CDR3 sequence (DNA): TGTGCCAGCAGCCCCGGGACAAGAACATCTAGCTCCTACGAGCAGTACTTC. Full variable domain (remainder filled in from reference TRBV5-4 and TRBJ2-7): ETGVTQSPTHLIKTRGQQVTLRCSSQSGHNTVSWYQQALGQGPQFIFQYYREEENGRGNFPPRFSGLQFPNYSSELNVNALELDDSALYLCASSPGTRTSSSYEQYFGPGTRLTVT.

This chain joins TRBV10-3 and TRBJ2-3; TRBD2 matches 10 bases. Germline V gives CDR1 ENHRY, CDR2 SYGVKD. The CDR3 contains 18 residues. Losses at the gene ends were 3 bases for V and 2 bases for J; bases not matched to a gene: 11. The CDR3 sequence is CAISDRMGLAKDTDTQYF. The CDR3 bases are TGTGCCATCAGTGACCGAATGGGACTAGCGAAAGACACAGATACGCAGTATTTT.

This chain's CDR3 is CASVPRAGDVSDTQYF. The CDR3, as DNA: TGTGCCAGCGTTCCGAGGGCGGGAGATGTCTCAGATACGCAGTATTTT. The rearrangement uses TRBV21-1 and TRBJ2-3; TRBD2 is the table's D call and was not checked against the DNA. TRBV21-1 is given as a pseudogene. This CDR3 comprises 16 residues.

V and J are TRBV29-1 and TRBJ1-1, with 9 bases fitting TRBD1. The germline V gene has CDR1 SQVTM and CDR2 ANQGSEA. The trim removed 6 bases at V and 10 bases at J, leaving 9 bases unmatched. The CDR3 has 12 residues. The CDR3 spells CSVIYGQGRAFF. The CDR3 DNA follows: TGCAGCGTCATTTATGGACAGGGGAGAGCTTTCTTT.

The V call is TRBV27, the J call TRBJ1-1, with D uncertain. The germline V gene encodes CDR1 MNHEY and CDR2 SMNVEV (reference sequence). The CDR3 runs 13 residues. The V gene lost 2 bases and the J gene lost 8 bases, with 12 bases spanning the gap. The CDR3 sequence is CASSLVSRPEAFF. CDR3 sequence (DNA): TGTGCCAGCAGTTTAGTTTCGAGGCCGGAAGCTTTCTTT.

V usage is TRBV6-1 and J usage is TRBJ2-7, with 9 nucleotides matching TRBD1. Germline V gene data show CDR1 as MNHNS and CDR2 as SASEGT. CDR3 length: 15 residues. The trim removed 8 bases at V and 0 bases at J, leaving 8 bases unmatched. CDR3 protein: CASLARTGDSYEQYF. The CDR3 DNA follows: TGTGCCAGCCTAGCAAGGACAGGGGACTCCTACGAGCAGTACTTC.

This chain's CDR3 is CASSWDRDEQFF. The CDR3 DNA reads as TGTGCCAGCAGTTGGGACAGGGATGAGCAGTTCTTC. The chain has TRBV27 and TRBJ2-1; 9 positions match TRBD1. Germline V gene data show CDR1 as MNHEY and CDR2 as SMNVEV (reference sequence). Trimming at V came to 4 bases and at J to 8 bases, leaving 0 bases not matched to a gene. The CDR3 is 12 amino acids.

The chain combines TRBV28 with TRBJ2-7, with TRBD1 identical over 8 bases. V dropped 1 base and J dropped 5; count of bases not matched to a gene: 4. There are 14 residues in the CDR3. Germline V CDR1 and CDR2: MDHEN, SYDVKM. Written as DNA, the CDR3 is TGTGCCAGCAGTTTATTGCAGGGGGCCGACGAGCAGTACTTC. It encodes CASSLLQGADEQYF.

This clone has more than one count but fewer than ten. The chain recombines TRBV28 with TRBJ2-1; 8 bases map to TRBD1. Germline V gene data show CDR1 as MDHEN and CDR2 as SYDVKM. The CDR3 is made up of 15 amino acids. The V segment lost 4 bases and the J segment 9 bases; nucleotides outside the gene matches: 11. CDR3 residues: CASSSYPGQDSEQFF. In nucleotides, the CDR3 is TGTGCCAGCAGTTCCTACCCGGGACAGGATTCTGAGCAGTTCTTC.

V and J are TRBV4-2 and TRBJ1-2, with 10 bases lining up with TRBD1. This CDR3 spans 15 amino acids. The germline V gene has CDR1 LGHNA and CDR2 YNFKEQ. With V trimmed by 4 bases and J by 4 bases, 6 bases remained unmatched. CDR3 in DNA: TGTGCCAGCAGCCCCGGGACAGGGGATGCCTATGGCTACACCTTC. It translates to CASSPGTGDAYGYTF.

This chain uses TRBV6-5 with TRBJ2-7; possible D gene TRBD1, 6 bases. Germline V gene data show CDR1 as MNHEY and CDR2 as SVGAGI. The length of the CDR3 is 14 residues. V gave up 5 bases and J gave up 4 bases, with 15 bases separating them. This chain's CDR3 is CASSQQIQGYEQYF. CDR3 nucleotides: TGTGCCAGCAGTCAGCAAATACAGGGTTACGAGCAGTACTTC.